One and the same sample provided the 13 T cell receptor beta chains below, sequenced in a study of shared clonotypes between healthy human individuals. Sequencing was performed with immunoSEQ multiplex PCR; in TCRdb, only in-frame clones are kept and a portion is missing. The sample consists of under 1,100,000 clones, about 75% of them appearing once. The specimen sequenced was memory CD4+ T cells sorted from blood. Noted subset: CD45RA-negative fraction. The receptors were gathered from a man aged 18 to 29 in good health.

The gene calls are TRBV11-3 and TRBJ2-7; the match to TRBD1 covers 8 bases. Per germline, CDR1 SGHNT and CDR2 YENEEA. The CDR3 covers 14 residues. The junction had 5 bases not matched to a gene; V was cut back by 4 bases and J by 3 bases. The CDR3 nucleotides are TGTGCCAGCAGCTATAGGGGACAGGACTACGAGCAGTACTTC. It specifies CASSYRGQDYEQYF.

J is TRBJ2-3 and V is TRBV7-2; D remains ambiguous. CDR1 is SGHTA, CDR2 FQGNSA, per germline. The CDR3 extends over 12 amino acids. Trimming pared 2 bases from V and 9 bases from J, leaving 9 bases between. The CDR3, as DNA: TGTGCCAGCAGCTTATTTGTCGGGACGCAGTATTTT. Translation gives CASSLFVGTQYF.

The chain uses TRBV30 and TRBJ2-7, with D perhaps matching TRBD2 (5 bases). Trimming cost V 5 bases and J 2 bases, with 10 bases left between them. Germline loops: CDR1 GTSNPN, CDR2 SVGIG (reference sequence). The CDR3 contains 12 residues. CDR3 amino acids: CAWGSNAYEQYF. The CDR3 nucleotides are TGTGCCTGGGGGAGTAACGCCTACGAGCAGTACTTC.

This chain joins TRBV30 and TRBJ1-2; D is ambiguous. Trimming pared 4 bases from V and 7 bases from J, leaving 10 bases between. This CDR3 has 11 amino acids. CDR1 GTSNPN and CDR2 SVGIG come from the germline V gene (reference sequence). The CDR3 loop is CAWTRPLGYTF. In DNA form, the CDR3 reads TGTGCCTGGACCCGACCCCTTGGCTACACCTTC.

V is TRBV6-1 and J is TRBJ1-6; D unresolved. The CDR3 is 13 residues long. The V gene lost 7 bases and the J gene lost 7 bases, with 11 bases spanning the gap. Germline CDR1 is MNHNS and CDR2 is SASEGT. CDR3 residues: CASIIERNSPLHF. CDR3 coding DNA: TGTGCCAGCATAATAGAGAGGAATTCACCCCTCCACTTT.

The V gene is TRBV2, the J gene TRBJ2-7; D may be TRBD1 (6 bases). This CDR3 region has 17 residues. The germline V gene has CDR1 SNHLY and CDR2 FYNNEI. V gave up 6 bases and J gave up 0 bases, with 21 bases separating them. The CDR3 spells CASRRRPGQTFSYEQYF. CDR3 sequence (DNA): TGTGCCAGCAGGCGACGACCAGGACAGACTTTCTCCTACGAGCAGTACTTC.

The chain links TRBV6-5 to TRBJ2-5; 8 nucleotides agree with TRBD2. The J call is uncertain, as TRBJ2-7 better fits the DNA end. The CDR3 loop spans 12 amino acids. CDR1 is MNHEY, CDR2 SVGAGI, per germline. The CDR3 spells CASTGGAYEQYF. The CDR3 bases are TGTGCCAGCACCGGGGGGGCCTACGAGCAGTACTTC.

This clone has just a few counts. The genes are TRBV7-6 and TRBJ1-1, with D perhaps TRBD1 (6 bases). Trimming removed 5 bases at V and 4 bases at J, with 14 bases between. CDR3 length: 14 amino acids. CDR1 and CDR2 (germline): SGHVS, FNYEAQ. CDR3: CASSPQGSGTEAFF. The CDR3 DNA reads as TGTGCCAGCAGCCCTCAGGGGAGTGGCACTGAAGCTTTCTTT.

V is TRBV18 and J is TRBJ2-7; D is unresolved. This CDR3 is 14 amino acids long. Looked up from germline, CDR1 is KGHSH and CDR2 is LQKENI. Trimming took off 0 bases at V and 6 bases at J, with 12 bases between the two ends. This CDR3 reads CASSPPHSATEQYF. Here the CDR3 DNA reads TGTGCCAGCTCACCACCGCATTCAGCCACCGAGCAGTACTTC.

The gene calls are TRBV11-2 and TRBJ1-1; 7 bases agree with TRBD1. CDR1 and CDR2 from the germline V gene are SGHAT and FQNNGV. This CDR3 is 15 amino acids long. V lost 0 bases and J lost 1; bases outside the gene matches: 2. The chain's CDR3 is CASSLDPGGNTEAFF. The CDR3 nucleotides are TGTGCCAGCAGCTTAGATCCAGGGGGGAACACTGAAGCTTTCTTT. Full variable domain (remainder filled in from reference TRBV11-2 and TRBJ1-1): EAGVAQSPRYKIIEKRQSVAFWCNPISGHATLYWYQQILGQGPKLLIQFQNNGVVDDSQLPKDRFSAERLKGVDSTLKIQPAKLEDSAVYLCASSLDPGGNTEAFFGQGTRLTVV.

This clone was seen only a few times. This chain links TRBV7-8 with TRBJ1-2, with no clear D. Germline assignment: CDR1 SGHVS and CDR2 FQNEAQ. The CDR3 totals 14 residues. V shed 0 bases and J shed 8 bases, with 13 bases lying between them. The CDR3 reads CASSLAGFTGGYTF. CDR3 nucleotide sequence: TGTGCCAGCAGCTTAGCTGGGTTCACGGGGGGCTACACCTTC.

This clone was recorded only once. V and J are TRBV19 and TRBJ2-7; D possibly matches TRBD1 or TRBD2 (5 bases each). CDR3 length: 18 amino acids. V lost 0 bases and J lost 1, with 19 bases in between. Per the germline V gene, CDR1 is LNHDA and CDR2 is SQIVND (reference sequence). CDR3 DNA sequence: TGTGCCAGTAGTATAGATTCCCGACCGGGACGGACTTCCTACGAGCAGTACTTC. Protein product: CASSIDSRPGRTSYEQYF.

The chain employs TRBV28 and TRBJ2-1, with 9 bases aligning to TRBD2. CDR3 length: 14 amino acids. V was pared by 6 bases and J by 6 bases, with 6 bases of the junction left unmatched. CDR1 is MDHEN, CDR2 SYDVKM, per germline. CDR3 sequence reads: CASSTGTSPNEQFF. CDR3 bases: TGTGCCAGCAGCACCGGGACTAGCCCCAATGAGCAGTTCTTC.